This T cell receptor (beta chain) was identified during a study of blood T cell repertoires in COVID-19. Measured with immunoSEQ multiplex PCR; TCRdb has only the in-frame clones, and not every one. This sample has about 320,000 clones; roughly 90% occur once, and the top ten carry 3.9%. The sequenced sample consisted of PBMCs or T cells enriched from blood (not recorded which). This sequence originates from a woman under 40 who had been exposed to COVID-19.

CDR3 bases: TGTGCCAGCAGCTGGACAGGGGGCGTCGAGACCCAGTACTTC. Translating gives CASSWTGGVETQYF. The chain recombines TRBV19 with TRBJ2-5, with 11 bases aligning to TRBD1. The ends lost 9 bases at V and 5 bases at J; junction bases unmatched: 8. There are 14 residues in the CDR3. CDR1 and CDR2 from the germline V gene are LNHDA and SQIVND (reference sequence).